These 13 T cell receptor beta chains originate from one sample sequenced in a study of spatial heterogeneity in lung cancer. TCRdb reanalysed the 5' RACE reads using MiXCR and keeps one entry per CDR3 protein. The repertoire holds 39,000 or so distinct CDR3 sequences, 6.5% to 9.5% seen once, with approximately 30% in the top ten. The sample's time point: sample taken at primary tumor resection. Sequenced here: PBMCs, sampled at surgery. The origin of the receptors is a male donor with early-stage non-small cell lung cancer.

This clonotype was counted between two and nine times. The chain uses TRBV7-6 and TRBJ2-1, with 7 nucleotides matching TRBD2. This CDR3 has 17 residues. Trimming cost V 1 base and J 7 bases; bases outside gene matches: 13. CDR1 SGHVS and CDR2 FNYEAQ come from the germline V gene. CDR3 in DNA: TGTGCCAGCAGCTTAGAAGGGGAGGGGCTCCGTAGGAATGAGCAGTTCTTC. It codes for CASSLEGEGLRRNEQFF.

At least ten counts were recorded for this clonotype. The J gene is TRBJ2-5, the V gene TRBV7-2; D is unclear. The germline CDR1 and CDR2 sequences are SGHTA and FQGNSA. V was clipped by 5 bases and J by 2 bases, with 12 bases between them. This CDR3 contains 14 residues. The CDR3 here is CASSPTGPQETQYF. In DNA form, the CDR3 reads TGTGCCAGCAGCCCGACCGGGCCACAAGAGACCCAGTACTTC.

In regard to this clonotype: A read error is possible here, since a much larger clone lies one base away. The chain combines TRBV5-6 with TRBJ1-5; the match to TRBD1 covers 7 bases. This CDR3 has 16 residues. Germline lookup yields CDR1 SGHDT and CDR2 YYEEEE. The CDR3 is CPSSERGQSNNQPQHF. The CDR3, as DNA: TGTCCCAGCAGCGAGCGGGGACAGTCGAACAATCAGCCCCAGCATTTT. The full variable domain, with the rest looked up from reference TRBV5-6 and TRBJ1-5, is DAGVTQSPTHLIKTRGQQVTLRCSPKSGHDTVSWYQQALGQGPQFIFQYYEEEERQRGNFPDRFSGHQFPNYSSELNVNALLLGDSALYLCPSSERGQSNNQPQHFGDGTRLSIL.

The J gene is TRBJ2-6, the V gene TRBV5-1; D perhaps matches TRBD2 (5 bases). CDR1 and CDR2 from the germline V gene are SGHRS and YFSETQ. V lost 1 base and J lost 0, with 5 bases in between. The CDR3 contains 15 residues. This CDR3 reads CASSLRGSGANVLTF. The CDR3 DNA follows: TGCGCCAGCAGCTTGCGGGGCTCTGGGGCCAACGTCCTGACTTTC.

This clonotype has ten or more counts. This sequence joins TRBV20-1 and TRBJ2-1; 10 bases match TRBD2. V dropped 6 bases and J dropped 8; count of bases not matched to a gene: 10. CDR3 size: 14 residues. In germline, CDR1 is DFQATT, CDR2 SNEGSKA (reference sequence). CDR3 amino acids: CSAPPSGSNYEQFF. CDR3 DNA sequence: TGCAGTGCCCCGCCTAGCGGGAGCAACTATGAGCAGTTCTTC.

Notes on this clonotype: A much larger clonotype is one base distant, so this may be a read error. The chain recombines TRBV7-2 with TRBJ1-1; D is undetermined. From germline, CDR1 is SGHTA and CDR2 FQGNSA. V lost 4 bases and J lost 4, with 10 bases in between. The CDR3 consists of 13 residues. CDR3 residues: CASSYRLSTEAFF. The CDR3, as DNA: TGTGCCAGCAGCTACAGACTGAGCACTGAAGCTTTCTTT.

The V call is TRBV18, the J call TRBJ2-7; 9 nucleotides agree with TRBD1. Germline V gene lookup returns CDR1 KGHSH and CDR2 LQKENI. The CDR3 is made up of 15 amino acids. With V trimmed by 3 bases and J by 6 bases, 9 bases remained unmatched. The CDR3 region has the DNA TGTGCCAGCTCACCCTTGGACAGGGGAGGCTCCGAGCAGTACTTC. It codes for CASSPLDRGGSEQYF. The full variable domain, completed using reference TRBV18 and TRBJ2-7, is NAGVMQNPRHLVRRRGQEARLRCSPMKGHSHVYWYRQLPEEGLKFMVYLQKENIIDESGMPKERFSAEFPKEGPSILRIQQVVRGDSAAYFCASSPLDRGGSEQYFGPGTRLTVT.

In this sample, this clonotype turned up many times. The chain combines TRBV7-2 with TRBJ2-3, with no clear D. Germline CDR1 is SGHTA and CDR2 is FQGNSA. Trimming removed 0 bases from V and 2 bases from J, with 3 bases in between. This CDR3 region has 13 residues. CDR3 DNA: TGTGCCAGCAGCTTAGCACACACAGATACGCAGTATTTT. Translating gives CASSLAHTDTQYF.

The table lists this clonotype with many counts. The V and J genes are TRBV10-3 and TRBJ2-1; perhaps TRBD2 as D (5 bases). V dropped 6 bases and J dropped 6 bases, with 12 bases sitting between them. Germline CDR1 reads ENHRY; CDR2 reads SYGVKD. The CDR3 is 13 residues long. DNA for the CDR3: TGTGCCATCAGCCGGCTAGCCGGCAATGAGCAGTTCTTC. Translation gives CAISRLAGNEQFF.

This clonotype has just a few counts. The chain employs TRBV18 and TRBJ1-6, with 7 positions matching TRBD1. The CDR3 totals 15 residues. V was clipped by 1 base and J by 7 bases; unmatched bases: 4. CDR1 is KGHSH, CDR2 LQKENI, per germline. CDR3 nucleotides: TGTGCCAGCTCACCACAGGACAGGAAAAATTCACCCCTCCACTTT. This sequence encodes CASSPQDRKNSPLHF.

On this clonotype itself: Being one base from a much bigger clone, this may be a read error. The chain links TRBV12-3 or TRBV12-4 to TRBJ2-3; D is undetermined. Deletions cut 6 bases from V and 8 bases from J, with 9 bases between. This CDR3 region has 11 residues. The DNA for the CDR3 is TGTGCCAGCAGCACCCAAGTTACGCAGTATTTT. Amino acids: CASSTQVTQYF.

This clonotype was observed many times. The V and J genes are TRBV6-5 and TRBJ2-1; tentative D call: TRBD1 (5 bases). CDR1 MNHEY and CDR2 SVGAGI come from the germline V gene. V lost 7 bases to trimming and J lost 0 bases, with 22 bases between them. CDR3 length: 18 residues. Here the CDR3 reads CASTWGGSLVPSYNEQFF. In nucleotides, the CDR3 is TGTGCCAGCACCTGGGGCGGTAGCCTTGTTCCCTCCTACAATGAGCAGTTCTTC.

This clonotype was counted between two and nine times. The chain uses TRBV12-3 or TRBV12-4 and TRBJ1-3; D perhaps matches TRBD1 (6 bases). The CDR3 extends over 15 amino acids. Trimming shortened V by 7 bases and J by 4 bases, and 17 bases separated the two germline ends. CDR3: CASTSPYREGNTIYF. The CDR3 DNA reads TGTGCCAGCACCTCGCCTTACAGGGAAGGAAACACCATATATTTT.